The T cell receptor (beta chain) described here comes from a study of T cell clonality in common variable immunodeficiency (dated by TCRdb to between 2015 and 2016). Diagnosis of CVID followed standard criteria, namely serum IgG, IgA and/or IgM below the normal range together with specific antibody deficiency. There were over 40 subjects in the CVID group (roughly 30 male and 15 or so female), ranging in age from roughly 9 to 64 years, with a mean age of around 40. Most CVID patients and most healthy controls were of Caucasian heritage. Replacement immunoglobulin therapy had been administered to all CVID subjects for at least one year at the time of study participation. When blood was collected, none of the CVID subjects were ill or on immunomodulatory or immunosuppressive medication. From each donor, roughly 5 to 9 ml of heparinized peripheral whole blood was collected. TCRbeta CDR3 repertoires were sequenced from genomic DNA of adults with common variable immune deficiency (CVID) and healthy adult controls. Diluted blood was subjected to density centrifugation over Hypaque 1077 or Ficoll-Paque for isolation of peripheral blood mononuclear cells. Genomic DNA was extracted from unsorted mononuclear cells by Qiagen column purification or by a centrifugation-based method.

This clone was observed many times. Its antigen target is currently unknown. Read coverage stops 3 residues before the CDR3 terminus; the germline J gene supplies the remainder. The germline V gene (reference sequence) specifies LNHDA as CDR1 and SQIVND as CDR2. Including cysteine and phenylalanine, the CDR3 has 16 amino acids. Of the CDR3's DNA, 39 bases were read; they are in frame from base 1. Trimming accounts for 4 bases at V and 1 base at J, while the number of junction bases matched to no gene is 6. For sequencing, equivalent amounts of genomic DNA were input from CVID and control samples. For every sample, a 60 bp segment covering the rearranged TCRbeta CDR3 region was amplified and then sequenced. The immunoSEQ assay, a bias-corrected multiplex PCR with high-throughput sequencing, was employed for TCRbeta amplification. In the original analysis: Every unique nucleotide sequence counted as a clone and was annotated with V, D and J genes, copy number and frequency. Sequences were labeled productive if in frame, and non-productive if out of frame or containing stop codons. As previously described, clonality was calculated on the basis of Shannon's entropy. Mean CDR3 Kyte-Doolittle hydropathy was derived from the predicted amino acid sequences of productive clones. Using the R hclust function, scaled V gene usage was clustered hierarchically with Manhattan distance and complete linkage. Sharing of clones by CDR3 amino acid sequence was evaluated through resampling of 12 repertoires per group over 100 rounds. Repertoires were searched for 70 published EBV-specific and fewer than 300 published CMV-specific TCRbeta sequences. A couple of CVID samples yielding fewer than 10,000 sequences were excluded from analysis, leaving approximately 40 CVID repertoires. TCRdb's version of the immuneACCESS table is confined to in-frame rearrangements and falls short of the full clone set. An unresolved V gene accounts for under half of the shortfall where checked; the remainder is of unknown origin. V, J and clone size reflect that table, while D and trimming were determined from the DNA. For this sample the table reports some 25,000 clones, with no clone seen just once. The ten biggest clones cover nearly 25% of the sample.

General findings and caveats noted by the study authors: Even though DNA input was equal, the average per sample came to about 81,820 unique sequences for controls compared with around 32,000 for CVID samples. TCRbeta clonality was higher in CVID subjects than in healthy controls (t-test p = 0.018), and the increase was most characteristic of about a third of subjects. Healthy controls shared more TCRbeta clones with each other than CVID subjects shared among themselves (p < 0.0001). Correlations of repertoire features with clinical complications were constrained by heterogeneity among patients within the CVID cohort. Reportedly, TCRbeta sequences from CVID had fewer deletions and N-nucleotide insertions, and highly modified clones with 13 or more V deletions were absent from CVID. According to the authors, figuring out what caused the increased clonality in CVID would require sequencing the repertoires of T cell subpopulations.

Material for sequencing was peripheral blood mononuclear cells. The TCR originated in a human donor with common variable immunodeficiency. The chain uses TRBV19 and TRBJ1-1; the junction holds 10 bases that match TRBD1. The part of the CDR3 DNA that was read is TGTGCCAGTAGTAGATGGACAGGGGGAAAGAACACTGAA. It translates as CASSRWTGGKNTE. The whole CDR3 reads CASSRWTGGKNTEAFF.